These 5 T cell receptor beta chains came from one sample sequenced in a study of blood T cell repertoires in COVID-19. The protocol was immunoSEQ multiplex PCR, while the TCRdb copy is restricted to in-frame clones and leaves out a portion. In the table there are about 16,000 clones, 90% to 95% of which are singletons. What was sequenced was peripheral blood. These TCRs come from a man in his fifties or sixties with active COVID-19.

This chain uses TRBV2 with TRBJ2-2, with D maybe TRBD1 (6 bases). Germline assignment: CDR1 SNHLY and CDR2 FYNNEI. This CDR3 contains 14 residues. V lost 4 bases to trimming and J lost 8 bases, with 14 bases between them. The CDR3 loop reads CASSGGRGRGELFF. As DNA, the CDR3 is TGTGCCAGCAGTGGCGGCAGGGGAAGAGGGGAGCTGTTTTTT.

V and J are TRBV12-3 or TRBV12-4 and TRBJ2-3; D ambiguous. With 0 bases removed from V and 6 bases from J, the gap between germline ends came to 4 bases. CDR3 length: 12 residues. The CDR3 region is CASSLAGDTQYF. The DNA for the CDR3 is TGTGCCAGCAGTTTAGCGGGCGATACGCAGTATTTT.

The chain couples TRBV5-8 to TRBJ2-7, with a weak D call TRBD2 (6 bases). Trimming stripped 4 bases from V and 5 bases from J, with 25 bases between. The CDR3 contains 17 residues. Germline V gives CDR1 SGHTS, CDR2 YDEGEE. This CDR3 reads CASSPEGSRSSGDEQYV. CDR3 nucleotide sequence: TGTGCCAGCAGCCCGGAGGGCTCGAGGAGCTCCGGGGACGAGCAGTACGTC.

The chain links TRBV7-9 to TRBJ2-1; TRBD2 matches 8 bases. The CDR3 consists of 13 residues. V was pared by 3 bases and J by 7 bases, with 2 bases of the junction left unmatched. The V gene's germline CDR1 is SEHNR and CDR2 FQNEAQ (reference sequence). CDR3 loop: CASSLAGGNEQFF. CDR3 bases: TGTGCCAGCAGCTTGGCGGGGGGTAATGAGCAGTTCTTC. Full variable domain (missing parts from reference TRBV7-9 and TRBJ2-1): DTGVSQNPRHKITKRGQNVTFRCDPISEHNRLYWYRQTLGQGPEFLTYFQNEAQLEKSRLLSDRFSAERPKGSFSTLEIQRTEQGDSAMYLCASSLAGGNEQFFGPGTRLTVL.

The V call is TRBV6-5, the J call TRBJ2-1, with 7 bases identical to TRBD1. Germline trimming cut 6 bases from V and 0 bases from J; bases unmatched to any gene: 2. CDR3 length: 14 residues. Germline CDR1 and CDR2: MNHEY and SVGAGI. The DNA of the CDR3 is TGTGCCAGCAGCCGGGACAGCTCCTACAATGAGCAGTTCTTC. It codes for CASSRDSSYNEQFF.